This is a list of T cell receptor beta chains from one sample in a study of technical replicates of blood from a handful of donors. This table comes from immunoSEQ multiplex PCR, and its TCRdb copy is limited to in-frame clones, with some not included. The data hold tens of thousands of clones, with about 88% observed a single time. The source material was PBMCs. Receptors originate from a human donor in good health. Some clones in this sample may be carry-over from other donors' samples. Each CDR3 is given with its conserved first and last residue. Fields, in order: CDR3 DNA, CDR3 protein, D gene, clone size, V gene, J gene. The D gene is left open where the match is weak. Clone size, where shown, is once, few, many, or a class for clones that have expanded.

CDR3nt: TGTGCCAGCAGCCAAGAGCTAGCGGGGGGCACAGATACGCAGTATTTT
CDR3aa: CASSQELAGGTDTQYF
d_gene: TRBD2
abundance: -
v_gene: TRBV4-2
j_gene: TRBJ2-3

CDR3nt: TGTGCCAGCAGCCGGGGGTCGGGATCGAACACCGGGGAGCTGTTTTTT
CDR3aa: CASSRGSGSNTGELFF
d_gene: -
abundance: few
v_gene: TRBV2
j_gene: TRBJ2-2

CDR3nt: TGTGCCAGCAGCCTCAGGGGAGGGTCTACAGATACGCAGTATTTT
CDR3aa: CASSLRGGSTDTQYF
d_gene: -
abundance: -
v_gene: TRBV6-5
j_gene: TRBJ2-3

CDR3nt: TGCGCCAGCAGCTTCGCGGAGACTCAGGGCACCGGGGAGCTGTTTTTT
CDR3aa: CASSFAETQGTGELFF
d_gene: -
abundance: -
v_gene: TRBV5-1
j_gene: TRBJ2-2

CDR3nt: TGTGCCTGGAGCGAAGGGGGGGTTCAGCCCCAGCATTTT
CDR3aa: CAWSEGGVQPQHF
d_gene: -
abundance: -
v_gene: TRBV30
j_gene: TRBJ1-5

CDR3nt: TGTGCCAGCAGCCCATGGCATGAGCAGTTCTTC
CDR3aa: CASSPWHEQFF
d_gene: -
abundance: -
v_gene: TRBV2
j_gene: TRBJ2-1

CDR3nt: TGTGCCAGCAGCTTACAGCGAGAAACCTACGAGCAGTACTTC
CDR3aa: CASSLQRETYEQYF
d_gene: -
abundance: -
v_gene: TRBV7-6
j_gene: TRBJ2-7

CDR3nt: TGTGCCAGCAGCGTAGCCGGGGGAAGCAATCAGCCCCAGCATTTT
CDR3aa: CASSVAGGSNQPQHF
d_gene: -
abundance: -
v_gene: TRBV9
j_gene: TRBJ1-5

CDR3nt: TGTGCCAGCAGCTACCCACAACAGGGGGCTGTATATGGCTACACCTTC
CDR3aa: CASSYPQQGAVYGYTF
d_gene: TRBD1
abundance: -
v_gene: TRBV7-9
j_gene: TRBJ1-2

CDR3nt: TGTGCCAGCATTATATCCGGGAGGTTGGAGACCCAGTACTTC
CDR3aa: CASIISGRLETQYF
d_gene: TRBD2
abundance: -
v_gene: TRBV6-6
j_gene: TRBJ2-5

CDR3nt: TGTGCCAGCGGTCTTCGATTAGTAAAATATAAAGAGACCCAGTACTTC
CDR3aa: CASGLRLVKYKETQYF
d_gene: -
abundance: -
v_gene: TRBV2
j_gene: TRBJ2-5

CDR3nt: TGTGCCATCAGTGCGGGACAGGGGGCAACCGGGGAGCTGTTTTTT
CDR3aa: CAISAGQGATGELFF
d_gene: TRBD1
abundance: -
v_gene: TRBV10-3
j_gene: TRBJ2-2

CDR3nt: TGTGCCAGCAGCGCCGCTAGCGGGAGTACCTACGAGCAGTACTTC
CDR3aa: CASSAASGSTYEQYF
d_gene: TRBD2
abundance: -
v_gene: TRBV7-9
j_gene: TRBJ2-7

CDR3nt: TGTGCCACGGGGGACGACAATAGCAATCAGCCCCAGCATTTT
CDR3aa: CATGDDNSNQPQHF
d_gene: -
abundance: -
v_gene: TRBV19
j_gene: TRBJ1-5

CDR3nt: TGTGCCAGCAGCACCCGAACTCGACAGGGGGCTGAAGCTTTCTTT
CDR3aa: CASSTRTRQGAEAFF
d_gene: TRBD1
abundance: once
v_gene: TRBV7-8
j_gene: TRBJ1-1

CDR3nt: TGTGCCAGCAGCGTGGCCCCGGGACAGGGGGCGGCAGATACGCAGTATTTT
CDR3aa: CASSVAPGQGAADTQYF
d_gene: TRBD1
abundance: -
v_gene: TRBV5-4
j_gene: TRBJ2-3

CDR3nt: TGTGCCAGCAGCGTAGGCGGGAGTACCTACAATGAGCAGTTCTTC
CDR3aa: CASSVGGSTYNEQFF
d_gene: TRBD2
abundance: -
v_gene: TRBV9
j_gene: TRBJ2-1

CDR3nt: TGTGCCAGCAGCTTCCAGGGGCCGGACTATGGCTACACCTTC
CDR3aa: CASSFQGPDYGYTF
d_gene: -
abundance: -
v_gene: TRBV7-9
j_gene: TRBJ1-2

CDR3nt: TGTGCCAGCAGCGCCGAGGTTCAGGGGCTTTCGGGCTACACCTTC
CDR3aa: CASSAEVQGLSGYTF
d_gene: -
abundance: -
v_gene: TRBV7-2
j_gene: TRBJ1-2

CDR3nt: TGTGCCAGCAGTTTACGCGGGGCCGGGATCTACGAGCAGTACTTC
CDR3aa: CASSLRGAGIYEQYF
d_gene: -
abundance: few
v_gene: TRBV27
j_gene: TRBJ2-7

CDR3nt: TGTGCCAGCAGCCTTTCGGGGACTCGCGTCTACGAGCAGTACTTC
CDR3aa: CASSLSGTRVYEQYF
d_gene: -
abundance: -
v_gene: TRBV14
j_gene: TRBJ2-7

CDR3nt: TGTGCCAGCAGCTGGACAGGGGTTAACTATGGCTACACCTTC
CDR3aa: CASSWTGVNYGYTF
d_gene: TRBD1
abundance: -
v_gene: TRBV7-9
j_gene: TRBJ1-2

CDR3nt: TGTGCCAGCAGCTCCCCAGGGGGCGCCGAGCAGTACTTC
CDR3aa: CASSSPGGAEQYF
d_gene: TRBD1
abundance: -
v_gene: TRBV7-9
j_gene: TRBJ2-7

CDR3nt: TGCAGTGCTAGTCGAGCCTCAGGGTCTTTCTTT
CDR3aa: CSASRASGSFF
d_gene: -
abundance: -
v_gene: TRBV20-1
j_gene: TRBJ1-1

CDR3nt: TGTGCCAGCAGGGGGGAGGGAGTCTACGAGCAGTACTTC
CDR3aa: CASRGEGVYEQYF
d_gene: TRBD2
abundance: -
v_gene: TRBV7-2
j_gene: TRBJ2-7

CDR3nt: TGTGCCAGCAGCTTAACGTTATCAGGAGGGGGCACAGATACGCAGTATTTT
CDR3aa: CASSLTLSGGGTDTQYF
d_gene: -
abundance: -
v_gene: TRBV7-3
j_gene: TRBJ2-3

CDR3nt: TGTGCCAGCAGCCACACAGATACGCAGTATTTT
CDR3aa: CASSHTDTQYF
d_gene: -
abundance: -
v_gene: TRBV11-2
j_gene: TRBJ2-3

CDR3nt: TGTGCCAGCAGCTTAGTCGGGGAGGGAGGGTCACCCCTCCACTTT
CDR3aa: CASSLVGEGGSPLHF
d_gene: -
abundance: -
v_gene: TRBV7-2
j_gene: TRBJ1-6

CDR3nt: TGTGCCAGCAGCGAAAATTATTACACCGGGGAGCTGTTTTTT
CDR3aa: CASSENYYTGELFF
d_gene: -
abundance: -
v_gene: TRBV9
j_gene: TRBJ2-2

CDR3nt: TGTGCCAGCAGCTTAGCCGGGCCCGGAGGGGCTAACTATGGCTACACCTTC
CDR3aa: CASSLAGPGGANYGYTF
d_gene: -
abundance: -
v_gene: TRBV7-2
j_gene: TRBJ1-2

CDR3nt: TGTGCCATCAGAGGGGACAGGGGGCGCGGGACTGAAGCTTTCTTT
CDR3aa: CAIRGDRGRGTEAFF
d_gene: TRBD1
abundance: few
v_gene: TRBV10-3
j_gene: TRBJ1-1

CDR3nt: TGTGCCAGCAGCTACATCGGAGGGGGCCGAGAGACCCAGTACTTC
CDR3aa: CASSYIGGGRETQYF
d_gene: -
abundance: -
v_gene: TRBV9
j_gene: TRBJ2-5

CDR3nt: TGCGCCAGCACCCTTATTGCCAAAAACATTCAGTACTTC
CDR3aa: CASTLIAKNIQYF
d_gene: -
abundance: -
v_gene: TRBV23-1
j_gene: TRBJ2-4

CDR3nt: TGTGCCAGCAGCTCTCGCCTGGGACAGGGAGGAATCGGAAAAGGCTACACCTTC
CDR3aa: CASSSRLGQGGIGKGYTF
d_gene: TRBD1
abundance: once
v_gene: TRBV7-9
j_gene: TRBJ1-2

CDR3nt: TGCGCCAGCAGCCAACACGCTGGCCGATTGGGCAGGACGAACACCGGGGAGCTGTTTTTT
CDR3aa: CASSQHAGRLGRTNTGELFF
d_gene: -
abundance: -
v_gene: TRBV4-1
j_gene: TRBJ2-2

CDR3nt: TGTGCCAGCAGCGAGGGGGGGACCGCTAGCTCCTACAATGAGCAGTTCTTC
CDR3aa: CASSEGGTASSYNEQFF
d_gene: -
abundance: -
v_gene: TRBV7-9
j_gene: TRBJ2-1

CDR3nt: TGCGCCAGCAGCTTGGCCAGCGTTGGTAGGGAGCAGTACTTC
CDR3aa: CASSLASVGREQYF
d_gene: -
abundance: once
v_gene: TRBV5-1
j_gene: TRBJ2-5

CDR3nt: TGCGCCAGCAGCCATTTTGACAGGGGGGGGAATCAGCCCCAGCATTTT
CDR3aa: CASSHFDRGGNQPQHF
d_gene: TRBD1
abundance: once
v_gene: TRBV4-1
j_gene: TRBJ1-5

CDR3nt: TGTGCCAGCTCACCAGGCAGCACAGATACGCAGTATTTT
CDR3aa: CASSPGSTDTQYF
d_gene: -
abundance: -
v_gene: TRBV18
j_gene: TRBJ2-3

CDR3nt: TGTGCCAGCAGCAGGGGGCGGATCAATCAGCCCCAGCATTTT
CDR3aa: CASSRGRINQPQHF
d_gene: TRBD1
abundance: once
v_gene: TRBV6-1
j_gene: TRBJ1-5

CDR3nt: TGTGCCAGCAGTTACTCGAGGCTCTACGAGCAGTACTTC
CDR3aa: CASSYSRLYEQYF
d_gene: -
abundance: once
v_gene: TRBV6-5
j_gene: TRBJ2-7